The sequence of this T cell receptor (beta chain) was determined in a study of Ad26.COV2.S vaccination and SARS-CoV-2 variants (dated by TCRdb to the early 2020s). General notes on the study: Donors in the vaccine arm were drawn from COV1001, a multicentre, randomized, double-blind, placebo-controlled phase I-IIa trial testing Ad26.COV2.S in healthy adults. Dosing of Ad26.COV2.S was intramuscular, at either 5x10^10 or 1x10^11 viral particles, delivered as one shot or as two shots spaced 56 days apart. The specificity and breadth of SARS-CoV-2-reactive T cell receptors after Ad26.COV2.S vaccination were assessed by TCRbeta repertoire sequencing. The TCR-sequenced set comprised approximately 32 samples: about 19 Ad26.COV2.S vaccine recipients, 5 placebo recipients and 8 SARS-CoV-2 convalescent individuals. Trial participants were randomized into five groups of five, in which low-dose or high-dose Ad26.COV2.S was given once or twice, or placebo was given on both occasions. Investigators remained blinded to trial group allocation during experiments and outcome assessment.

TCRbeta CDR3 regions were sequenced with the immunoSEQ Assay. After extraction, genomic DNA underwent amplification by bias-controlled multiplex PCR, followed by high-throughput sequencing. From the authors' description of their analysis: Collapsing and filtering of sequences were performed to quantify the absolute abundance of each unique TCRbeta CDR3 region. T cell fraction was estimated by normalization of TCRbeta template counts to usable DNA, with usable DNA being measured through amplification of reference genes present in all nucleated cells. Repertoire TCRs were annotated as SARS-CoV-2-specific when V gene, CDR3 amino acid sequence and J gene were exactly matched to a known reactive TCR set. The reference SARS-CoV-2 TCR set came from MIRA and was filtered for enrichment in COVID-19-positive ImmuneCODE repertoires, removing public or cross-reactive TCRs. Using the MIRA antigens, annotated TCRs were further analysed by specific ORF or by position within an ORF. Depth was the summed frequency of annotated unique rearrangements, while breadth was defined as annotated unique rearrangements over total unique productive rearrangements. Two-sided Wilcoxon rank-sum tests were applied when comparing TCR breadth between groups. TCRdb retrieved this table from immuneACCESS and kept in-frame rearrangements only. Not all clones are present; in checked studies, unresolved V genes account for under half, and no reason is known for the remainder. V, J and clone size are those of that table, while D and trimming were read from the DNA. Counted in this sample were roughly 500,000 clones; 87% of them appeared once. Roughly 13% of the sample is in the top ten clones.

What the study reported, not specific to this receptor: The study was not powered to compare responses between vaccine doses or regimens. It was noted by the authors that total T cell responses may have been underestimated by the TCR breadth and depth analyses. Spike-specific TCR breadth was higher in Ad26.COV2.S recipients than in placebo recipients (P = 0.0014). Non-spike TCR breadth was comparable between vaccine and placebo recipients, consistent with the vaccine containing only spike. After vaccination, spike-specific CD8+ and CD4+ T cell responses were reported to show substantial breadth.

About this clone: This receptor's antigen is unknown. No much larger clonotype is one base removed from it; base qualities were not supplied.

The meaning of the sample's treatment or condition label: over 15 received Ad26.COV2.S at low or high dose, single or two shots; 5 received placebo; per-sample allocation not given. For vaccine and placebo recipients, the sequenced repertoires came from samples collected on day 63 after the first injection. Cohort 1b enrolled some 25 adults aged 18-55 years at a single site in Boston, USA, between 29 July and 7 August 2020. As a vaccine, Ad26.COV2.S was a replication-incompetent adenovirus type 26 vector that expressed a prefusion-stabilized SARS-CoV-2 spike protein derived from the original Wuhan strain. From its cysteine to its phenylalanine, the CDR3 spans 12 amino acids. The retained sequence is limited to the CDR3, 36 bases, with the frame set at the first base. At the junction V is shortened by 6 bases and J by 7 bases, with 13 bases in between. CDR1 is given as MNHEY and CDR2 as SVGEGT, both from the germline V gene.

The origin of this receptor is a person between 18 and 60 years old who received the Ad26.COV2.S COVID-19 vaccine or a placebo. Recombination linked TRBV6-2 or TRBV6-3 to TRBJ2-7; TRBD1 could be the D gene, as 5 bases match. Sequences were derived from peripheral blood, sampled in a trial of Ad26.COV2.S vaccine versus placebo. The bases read TGTGCCAGCAGCCAACGGTCAGGGGAGCAGTACTTC. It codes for CASSQRSGEQYF.